This T cell receptor (beta chain) stems from a study of cytomegalovirus exposure and HLA in healthy donors. Study-wide results and limits: Presence/absence results assume similar sequencing depth per donor, which may not hold. For most TCR beta V segments, an earlier analysis put the productive rate at about 87% or about 30% of the time. TCR beta sequences numbering fewer than 20,000 were associated with HLA alleles at 0.05 false discovery rate in a later analysis. Accurate predictions that matched the HLA-A and HLA-B alleles of most subjects were reportedly made from TCR beta sequences.

About this clone: Its cognate antigen is unknown.

PCR amplification relied on 60 Vbeta primers (plus 13 Jbeta primers). Repertoires were generated with immunoSEQ multiplex PCR, while TCRdb's copy carries only in-frame clones and drops some. Of 150,000 or so clones listed, roughly four fifths are singletons. The CDR3 totals 16 residues. The V call is TRBV21-1, the J call TRBJ2-3; TRBD2, the table's D call, was not compared with the DNA. TRBV21-1 is an annotated pseudogene. This receptor was obtained from a man aged 40-50 years in good health and CMV-seropositive. The sequencing input was PBMCs. The CDR3: CASSIIAEVVTDTQYF. The CDR3 DNA is TGTGCCAGCAGCATTATAGCGGAGGTAGTCACAGATACGCAGTATTTT.